The 21 T cell receptor beta chains listed next were all sequenced from one sample in a study of T cells after posttransplantation cyclophosphamide. Data came from immunoSEQ multiplex PCR; TCRdb stores just in-frame clones and leaves some out. The sample yields about 12,000 clones, without any singletons. Sequenced: PBMCs. These receptors originate from a woman aged 40 to 50 in good health, CMV-negative, and a related stem cell transplant donor.

This clone was observed at least ten times. The chain uses TRBV19 and TRBJ1-2, with TRBD1 matching over 7 bases. Per the germline V gene, CDR1 is LNHDA and CDR2 is SQIVND (reference sequence). Losses at the gene ends were 10 bases for V and 5 bases for J; bases not matched to a gene: 7. The CDR3 consists of 12 residues. DNA of the CDR3: TGTGCCAAGTCCGGGACAGATTATGGCTACACCTTC. It specifies CAKSGTDYGYTF.

By its share, this clone is medium-sized (0.01 to 0.1%). The rearrangement uses TRBV27 and TRBJ1-5; D unclear. The CDR3 sequence is 14 residues long. V shed 1 base and J shed 2 bases, with 6 bases lying between them. Germline CDR1 is MNHEY and CDR2 is SMNVEV (reference sequence). The CDR3 protein is CASSLWQGNQPQHF. Here the CDR3 DNA reads TGTGCCAGCAGTTTATGGCAGGGCAATCAGCCCCAGCATTTT.

By proportion, this clone is medium-sized. The chain recombines TRBV19 with TRBJ1-6, with D perhaps matching TRBD1 (5 bases). The germline gives CDR1 LNHDA, CDR2 SQIVND (reference sequence). Trimming took off 6 bases at V and 10 bases at J, with 13 bases between the two ends. There are 13 residues in the CDR3. The CDR3: CASRGAGGSPLHF. In DNA form, the CDR3 reads TGTGCCAGTAGAGGGGCCGGGGGATCACCCCTCCACTTT.

This clone was seen a few times. This chain connects TRBV18 to TRBJ2-3; maybe TRBD1 (6 bases). CDR1 is KGHSH, CDR2 LQKENI, per germline. The CDR3 has 13 amino acids. The germline V and J ends were trimmed by 0 bases and 5 bases, with 6 bases remaining between them. The DNA of the CDR3 is TGTGCCAGCTCACCACCGGGACAAGATACGCAGTATTTT. Residues: CASSPPGQDTQYF.

This clone was recorded many times. CDR3 DNA sequence: TGCGCCAGCAGCCAATCCGGGACAGGGGAGACCCAGTACTTC. Protein: CASSQSGTGETQYF. The V gene is TRBV4-1, the J gene TRBJ2-5, with 9 bases lining up with TRBD1. V shed 2 bases, J shed 5 bases, and the junction held 3 bases outside the gene matches. Germline CDR1 MGHRA, CDR2 YSYEKL. The CDR3 has 14 residues.

This clone came up many times. The chain uses TRBV24-1 and TRBJ2-1, with 9 bases aligning to TRBD2. Trimming removed 1 base from V and 4 bases from J; junction bases left unmatched: 4. Per the germline V gene, CDR1 is KGHDR and CDR2 is SFDVKD. This CDR3 region has 16 residues. In DNA, the CDR3 is TGTGCCACCAGTGATTTCGTCCTAGCGGGGTACAATGAGCAGTTCTTC. It codes for CATSDFVLAGYNEQFF.

The chain employs TRBV5-6 and TRBJ2-5, with TRBD2 matching 14 bases. The V gene's germline CDR1 is SGHDT and CDR2 YYEEEE. J lost 6 bases, V lost 5 bases, and 9 bases had no gene match. The CDR3 length is 16 residues. As DNA, the CDR3 is TGTGCCAGCAGGTCGACTAGCGGGGGGGCCGGAAAGACCCAGTACTTC. This translates into CASRSTSGGAGKTQYF.

This clone turned up a few times. This chain joins TRBV12-3 or TRBV12-4 and TRBJ2-1; 10 nucleotides line up with TRBD2. Germline trimming cut 6 bases from V and 2 bases from J; bases unmatched to any gene: 4. This CDR3 has 15 residues. The CDR3 reads CASRPTSGAYNEQFF. The CDR3 region has the DNA TGTGCCAGCAGACCTACTAGCGGGGCCTACAATGAGCAGTTCTTC.

This clone occurred many times. The chain combines TRBV19 with TRBJ2-3; D ambiguous. Trimming took off 6 bases at V and 3 bases at J, with 13 bases between the two ends. Germline V gives CDR1 LNHDA, CDR2 SQIVND (reference sequence). The CDR3 has 14 residues. The CDR3 DNA reads as TGTGCCAGTAGGGAAGACAAACCAACAGATACGCAGTATTTT. Translated, it gives CASREDKPTDTQYF.

This clone showed up many times. This sequence joins TRBV6-1 and TRBJ1-1, with a weak D call TRBD1 (5 bases). The length of the CDR3 is 14 residues. V lost 4 bases, J lost 2 bases, and 11 bases lay in between. The germline CDR1 and CDR2 sequences are MNHNS and SASEGT. The CDR3 nucleotides are TGTGCCAGCAGTGTATCGACAGCAAACACTGAAGCTTTCTTT. Its translation is CASSVSTANTEAFF.

This clone was seen a few times. This sequence joins TRBV5-4 and TRBJ2-2; the match to TRBD2 covers 10 bases. CDR3 length: 16 residues. V gave up 4 bases and J gave up 0 bases; unmatched junction bases: 3. Germline loops: CDR1 SGHNT, CDR2 YYREEE (reference sequence). The CDR3 reads CASSNGLAANTGELFF. In DNA form, the CDR3 reads TGTGCCAGCAGCAATGGACTAGCGGCGAACACCGGGGAGCTGTTTTTT. Together with reference TRBV5-4 and TRBJ2-2, the CDR3 gives the full variable domain: ETGVTQSPTHLIKTRGQQVTLRCSSQSGHNTVSWYQQALGQGPQFIFQYYREEENGRGNFPPRFSGLQFPNYSSELNVNALELDDSALYLCASSNGLAANTGELFFGEGSRLTVL.

This clone was recorded many times. CDR3 loop: CASSASRGEKLFF. DNA for the CDR3: TGTGCCAGCAGTGCTAGCAGGGGTGAAAAACTGTTTTTT. This chain links TRBV6-4 with TRBJ1-4; tentatively, D is TRBD1 (6 bases). With 4 bases removed from V and 7 bases from J, the gap between germline ends came to 10 bases. Germline CDR1 reads MRHNA; CDR2 reads SNTAGT. CDR3 length: 13 residues.

This clone has at least ten counts. This chain connects TRBV6-5 to TRBJ1-6; 7 bases agree with TRBD1. The V gene end was trimmed by 5 bases and the J gene end by 11 bases; junction bases not matched to a gene: 6. Germline V CDR1 and CDR2: MNHEY, SVGAGI. The CDR3 has 13 residues. This CDR3 is CASSLTGKPPLHF. As DNA, the CDR3 is TGTGCCAGCAGTCTGACAGGGAAGCCACCCCTCCACTTT.

At least ten counts were recorded for this clone. The chain is built from TRBV6-1 and TRBJ2-3, with a weak D call TRBD2 (6 bases). Germline V CDR1 and CDR2: MNHNS, SASEGT. The CDR3 is made up of 15 amino acids. CDR3 DNA: TGTGCATCACAACGGGGGACCCGGGACACAGATACGCAGTATTTT. Protein: CASQRGTRDTDTQYF.

This chain uses TRBV11-2 with TRBJ2-3; the match to TRBD2 covers 10 bases. The CDR3 totals 16 residues. CDR1 and CDR2 (germline): SGHAT, FQNNGV. Germline trimming cut 5 bases from V and 6 bases from J; bases unmatched to any gene: 11. The CDR3 DNA reads as TGTGCCAGCAGCCCTCGAAGGCTAGCGGGAGCCGATACGCAGTATTTT. Translated: CASSPRRLAGADTQYF.

Many counts were recorded for this clone. The chain's CDR3 is CASSLGGSTDTQYF. DNA for the CDR3: TGCGCCAGCAGCTTGGGCGGGAGCACAGATACGCAGTATTTT. This chain links TRBV5-1 with TRBJ2-3, with D tentatively TRBD2 (5 bases). The V gene lost 0 bases and the J gene lost 0 bases, with 5 bases spanning the gap. The germline gives CDR1 SGHRS, CDR2 YFSETQ. The CDR3 totals 14 residues.

This clone occurred many times. The V gene is TRBV15, the J gene TRBJ1-5, with a possible D match to TRBD1 (6 bases). There are 13 residues in the CDR3. The V gene's germline CDR1 is LNHNV and CDR2 YYDKDF (reference sequence). V was shortened by 0 bases and J by 9 bases, with 9 bases between the two germline ends. The CDR3: CATSRDMDRPQHF. Written as DNA, the CDR3 is TGTGCCACCAGCAGAGATATGGACAGGCCCCAGCATTTT.

This clone was picked up many times. The chain is built from TRBV7-8 and TRBJ2-3; the match to TRBD2 covers 8 bases. With V trimmed by 3 bases and J by 0 bases, 5 bases remained unmatched. The CDR3 extends over 16 amino acids. Germline V gene lookup returns CDR1 SGHVS and CDR2 FQNEAQ. The CDR3 region has the DNA TGTGCCAGCAGCTTTGGGACTAGATCTAGCACAGATACGCAGTATTTT. Amino acid sequence: CASSFGTRSSTDTQYF.

This clone was counted ten times or more. The chain combines TRBV10-3 with TRBJ2-7; 11 bases line up with TRBD1. The CDR3 runs 15 residues. Looked up from germline, CDR1 is ENHRY and CDR2 is SYGVKD. Unmatched junction bases numbered 5, after V lost 3 bases and J lost 4 bases. CDR3 loop: CAISEGTGGLYEQYF. As DNA, the CDR3 is TGTGCCATCAGTGAAGGGACAGGGGGGTTATACGAGCAGTACTTC.

This clone was recorded at least ten times. This chain joins TRBV4-1 and TRBJ2-1; 13 nucleotides line up with TRBD2. Germline assignment: CDR1 MGHRA and CDR2 YSYEKL. This CDR3 region has 16 residues. Unmatched junction bases numbered 2, after V lost 4 bases and J lost 2 bases. CDR3 sequence: CASSRGTSGTYNEQFF. The CDR3 DNA follows: TGCGCCAGCAGCCGCGGGACTAGCGGGACCTACAATGAGCAGTTCTTC.

The table lists this clone with many counts. The rearrangement links TRBV19 to TRBJ1-5, with D possibly being TRBD1 (5 bases). From germline, CDR1 is LNHDA and CDR2 SQIVND (reference sequence). V was shortened by 3 bases and J by 6 bases, with 12 bases between the two germline ends. The CDR3 extends over 14 amino acids. DNA for the CDR3: TGTGCCAGTAGTATGGGGTCTGGGGCTCAGCCCCAGCATTTT. This encodes CASSMGSGAQPQHF. The full variable domain, in which reference TRBV19 and TRBJ1-5 provide the parts outside the CDR3, is DGGITQSPKYLFRKEGQNVTLSCEQNLNHDAMYWYRQDPGQGLRLIYYSQIVNDFQKGDIAEGYSVSREKKESFPLTVTSAQKNPTAFYLCASSMGSGAQPQHFGDGTRLSIL.